The rows below give T cell receptor beta chains drawn from one sample of a study of blood T cell repertoires in COVID-19. TCRdb's table, derived via immunoSEQ multiplex PCR, lists solely in-frame clones and lacks some. The sample contains a few hundred thousand clones, approximately 83% of which appear only once. Sequenced: PBMCs or T cells enriched from blood (not recorded which). The receptor source for this set is a woman aged 35 to 49 with acute COVID-19. CDR3s include the opening cysteine and the closing phenylalanine or tryptophan. Fields, in order: D gene, CDR3 length, clone size, V gene, J gene, CDR3 protein, CDR3 DNA. A D gene is named only where the DNA matches it firmly. Where a row states a size, it is once, few, many or the class of an expanded clone; other rows omit it.

>TRBD1|13|.|TRBV7-9|TRBJ2-7
CASSTGTDYEQYF
TGTGCCAGCAGCACCGGGACAGACTACGAGCAGTACTTC
>.|12|.|TRBV12-3/TRBV12-4|TRBJ2-7
CASGRLRLEQYF
TGTGCCAGCGGAAGGCTCCGACTTGAGCAGTACTTC
>TRBD1|12|.|TRBV27|TRBJ1-1
CASSKLQGPAFF
TGTGCCAGCAGTAAATTACAGGGGCCAGCTTTCTTT
>.|13|.|TRBV5-5|TRBJ2-7
CASSLTGPYEQYF
TGTGCCAGCAGCTTGACAGGACCCTACGAGCAGTACTTC
>.|15|.|TRBV27|TRBJ2-2
CASREGVDSTGELFF
TGTGCCAGCAGGGAAGGGGTGGACAGCACCGGGGAGCTGTTTTTT
>TRBD1|13|few|TRBV18|TRBJ2-7
CASSSGTEGEQYF
TGTGCCAGCTCATCCGGGACAGAGGGCGAGCAGTACTTC
>.|14|.|TRBV18|TRBJ1-1
CASSRDILNTEAFF
TGTGCCAGCTCACGGGACATCCTGAACACTGAAGCTTTCTTT
>TRBD1|12|.|TRBV28|TRBJ1-1
CASGTGRSEAFF
TGTGCCAGCGGGACAGGGAGATCTGAAGCTTTCTTT
>.|16|.|TRBV27|TRBJ1-6
CASSINRALGNSPLHF
TGTGCCAGCAGTATAAACAGGGCCCTCGGTAATTCACCCCTCCACTTT
>TRBD1|15|.|TRBV4-3|TRBJ2-7
CASSTIGTGSYEQYF
TGCGCCAGCAGCACAATTGGGACAGGCTCCTACGAGCAGTACTTC
>TRBD1|15|.|TRBV29-1|TRBJ2-7
CSVTPGQARLGEQYF
TGCAGCGTTACACCGGGACAGGCCCGTCTCGGCGAGCAGTACTTC
>.|14|.|TRBV28|TRBJ1-2
CASSLGQGGYGYTF
TGTGCCAGCAGTTTAGGTCAGGGAGGCTATGGCTACACCTTC
>TRBD2|16|.|TRBV25-1|TRBJ2-3
CASSAEREAGTDTQYF
TGTGCCAGCAGTGCCGAGCGGGAGGCAGGCACAGATACGCAGTATTTT
>TRBD1|16|.|TRBV7-2|TRBJ1-1
CASSPRHDRVSTEAFF
TGTGCCAGCAGCCCACGTCACGACAGGGTGTCCACTGAAGCTTTCTTT
>.|14|.|TRBV12-5|TRBJ1-3
CASGPTVSGNTIYF
TGTGCTAGTGGTCCCACAGTCTCTGGAAACACCATATATTTT
>.|16|.|TRBV5-1|TRBJ2-3
CASSLASRRGTDTQYF
TGCGCCAGCAGCTTGGCCTCTAGGAGGGGCACAGATACGCAGTATTTT
>TRBD2|18|once|TRBV24-1|TRBJ2-1
CATSDLPLAGANWVEQFF
TGTGCCACCAGTGATTTGCCCTTAGCGGGAGCGAATTGGGTTGAGCAGTTCTTC
>TRBD1|14|.|TRBV6-2/TRBV6-3|TRBJ1-2
CASSGTGPPYGYTF
TGTGCCAGCAGTGGGACAGGCCCCCCCTATGGCTACACCTTC
>TRBD1|13|.|TRBV19|TRBJ1-2
CASSLQGVIGYTF
TGTGCCAGTAGCCTCCAGGGGGTTATTGGCTACACCTTC
>.|13|.|TRBV20-1|TRBJ1-5
CSASRGAGQPQHF
TGCAGTGCTAGTCGGGGGGCGGGGCAGCCCCAGCATTTT
>TRBD2|14|.|TRBV18|TRBJ2-5
CASSPVTSRETQYF
TGTGCCAGCTCACCAGTGACTAGCCGAGAGACCCAGTACTTC
>.|15|.|TRBV4-1|TRBJ1-2
CASSPTEDTNYGYTF
TGCGCCAGCAGCCCCACTGAGGATACTAACTATGGCTACACCTTC
>.|15|once|TRBV5-8|TRBJ1-1
CASSLVGGAATEAFF
TGTGCCAGCAGCTTGGTGGGGGGGGCAGCAACTGAAGCTTTCTTT